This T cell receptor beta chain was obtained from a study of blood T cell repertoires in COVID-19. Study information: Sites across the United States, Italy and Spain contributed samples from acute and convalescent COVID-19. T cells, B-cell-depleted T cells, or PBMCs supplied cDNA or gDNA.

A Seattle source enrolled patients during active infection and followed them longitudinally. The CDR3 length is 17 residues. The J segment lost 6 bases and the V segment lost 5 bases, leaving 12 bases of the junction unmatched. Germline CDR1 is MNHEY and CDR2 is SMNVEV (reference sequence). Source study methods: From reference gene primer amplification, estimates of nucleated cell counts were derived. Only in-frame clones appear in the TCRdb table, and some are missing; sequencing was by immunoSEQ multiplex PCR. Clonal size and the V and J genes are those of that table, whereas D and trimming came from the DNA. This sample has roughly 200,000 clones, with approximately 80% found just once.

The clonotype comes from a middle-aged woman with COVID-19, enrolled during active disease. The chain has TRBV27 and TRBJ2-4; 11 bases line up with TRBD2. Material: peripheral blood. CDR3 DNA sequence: TGTGCCAGCAGTCCCAATAGCGGGAGGGGTCCGGGAAACATTCAGTACTTC. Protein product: CASSPNSGRGPGNIQYF.